This T cell receptor beta chain is drawn from a study of regulatory T cells in long-lasting Graves disease (dated by TCRdb to the early 2020s). Regarding the research as a whole: In the newly diagnosed Graves' disease group, patients had been taking antithyroid drugs for less than 3 months. Persistent Graves' disease patients were compared with newly diagnosed Graves' disease patients by peripheral blood TCR sequencing and RNA sequencing. TCR sequencing covered roughly 13 persistent and around 20 newly diagnosed Graves' disease patients, some 33 samples in total. The study took place in China and was registered as a clinical trial.

In the germline V gene, CDR1 corresponds to SGHAT and CDR2 to FQNNGV. Relative to germline, V is 2 bases shorter and J is 2 bases shorter, with 16 bases between their ends. The CDR3 sequence holds 16 residues, the cysteine and phenylalanine included. The entry retains the CDR3 DNA only, 48 bases that are in frame from base 1. The investigation overall reported the following: Compared with newly diagnosed patients, persistent Graves' disease patients had lower TCR Shannon entropy and fewer highly expanded clones, which suggests clonal expansion. Patients with persistent disease shared more public clonotypes (around 3,000) than newly diagnosed patients did (about 1,000). Only peripheral blood was studied, because thyroid tissue, the primary lesion, was inaccessible. Preferential use of TRBV28, TRBJ1-2 and TRBJ2-5 was observed in persistent disease, whereas TRBV20-1 and TRBJ2-1 were favored in newly diagnosed disease. Only the TCR beta chain was sequenced and analyzed. As a limitation, the authors acknowledged that the small sample size may reduce accuracy.

Libraries were made using multiplex PCR. Instrument used: Illumina HiSeq 4000. TCR beta libraries were built with iRepertoire HTBI primers and Arm-PCR amplification of CDR3 regions. PCR products were gel purified before sequencing. In the original analysis: Across samples, 55 to 80 TRBV and 14 TRBJ segments were identified and used for gene usage analysis of CDR3 amino acid clonotypes. COPE and FqMerger were used to merge filtered high-quality paired reads into contigs. Contigs were aligned with BLAST to IMGT TRBV, TRBD and TRBJ reference genes, and CDR3 was defined per IMGT. Any clonotype with a frequency above 0.1% was classified as a highly expanded clone. Shannon entropy was used to measure repertoire diversity, and the Gini coefficient was used to measure V-J evenness. Public clonotypes were defined as clonotypes shared by more than one individual. TCRdb ran its own pipeline on the public reads, namely fastp trimming at Q25 and MiXCR clone calling, and kept in-frame beta chains. CDR3 protein duplicates are merged, each entry listing the most common genes and DNA. The V and J calls and clone size are TCRdb's, not the authors'. Across this sample there are around 250,000 distinct CDR3 sequences, with around 18% seen only once. Approximately 20% of the sample lies in the top ten.

In its sample, this clonotype was seen many times. Its antigen remains unidentified. Base quality data are lacking; no much larger clone is found one base away. According to the study, the label for this sample's time point signals: newly diagnosed GD, antithyroid drugs for less than 3 months. For both TCR sequencing and RNA sequencing, RNA was extracted from PBMCs in TRIzol. The diagnosis of Graves' disease followed American Thyroid Association guidelines. The patients came from an endocrinology department in Xi'an, China. Each patient gave around 9.2 milliliters of peripheral blood, collected in an EDTA anticoagulant tube. PBMCs were isolated by Ficoll Paque Plus density gradient separation without further T cell sorting. An Agilent 2100 Bioanalyzer and agarose gel were used to check RNA quality, and a NanoDrop 2000 was used to measure RNA concentration.

The sequence came from a female donor with Graves disease. Here the sequenced sample was peripheral blood mononuclear cells (PBMCs), taken at new diagnosis, from a patient treated with antithyroid drugs. The sequence is built from TRBV11-2 and TRBJ2-7; matching of 5 bases hints at TRBD1 as the D gene. The bases read TGTGCCAGCAGCTTAACTACAGGAGCACCAACCTACGAGCAGTACTTC. Protein translation: CASSLTTGAPTYEQYF.